This passage covers 17 T cell receptor beta chains from one sample sequenced in a study of blood T cell repertoires in COVID-19. The repertoire was sequenced with immunoSEQ multiplex PCR; TCRdb's copy has only in-frame clones and lacks some. In the table there are under 200,000 clones, over 70% of which are singletons. The material sequenced was PBMCs or T cells enriched from blood (not recorded which). These receptors all stem from a man aged 45-65 years who had recovered from COVID-19.

This clone appeared a single time. Germline is not matched at one junction end, which may reflect a read error. The gene calls are TRBV7-2 and TRBJ1-1; D gene unclear. This CDR3 is built from 14 residues. Looked up from germline, CDR1 is SGHTA and CDR2 is FQGNSA. The CDR3 sequence is CASSLVEGNTEAFF. Here the CDR3 DNA reads TGTGCCAGCAGTTTAGTTGAGGGGAACACTGAAGCTTTCTTT.

The CDR3 DNA reads as TGTGCCAGTAGTGTCGACAGGGGGCGTTCCAATGAGCAGTTCTTC. Protein product: CASSVDRGRSNEQFF. The rearrangement joins TRBV19 to TRBJ2-1; 10 bases agree with TRBD1. The CDR3 loop spans 15 amino acids. Per the germline V gene, CDR1 is LNHDA and CDR2 is SQIVND (reference sequence). Trimming cost V 5 bases and J 6 bases; bases outside gene matches: 7.

The chain employs TRBV5-4 and TRBJ2-3; 7 bases fit TRBD2. The junction had 10 bases not matched to a gene; V was cut back by 4 bases and J by 2 bases. CDR1 SGHNT and CDR2 YYREEE come from the germline V gene (reference sequence). There are 16 residues in the CDR3. The CDR3 DNA is TGTGCCAGCAGCCCGGCTCCCGGGACTACCACAGATACGCAGTATTTT. The encoded protein is CASSPAPGTTTDTQYF.

This chain joins TRBV24-1 and TRBJ2-5, with D perhaps matching TRBD2 (7 bases). The CDR3 sequence is 14 residues long. Germline loops: CDR1 KGHDR, CDR2 SFDVKD. Trimming removed 7 bases from V and 3 bases from J, with 14 bases in between. The CDR3 sequence: CATSLGGAEETQYF. The CDR3 DNA reads as TGTGCCACCAGCCTTGGGGGGGCCGAAGAGACCCAGTACTTC.

This CDR3 is CASSHQDRYEQYF. DNA of the CDR3: TGTGCCAGCAGCCATCAGGACAGATACGAGCAGTACTTC. The chain carries TRBV5-4 and TRBJ2-7; TRBD1 is a possible D gene (6 bases). CDR1 and CDR2 (germline): SGHNT, YYREEE (reference sequence). V lost 4 bases and J 4 bases, leaving 12 bases between the germline ends. This CDR3 comprises 13 residues.

This rearrangement joins TRBV12-5 to TRBJ1-2; D not certain. Germline V gene sequence: CDR1 LGHNT, CDR2 FRNRAP. This CDR3 is 12 amino acids long. The V end was cut by 4 bases, the J end by 8 bases, with 11 bases between. The CDR3 is CASGSSSRGYTF. The CDR3 DNA sequence: TGTGCTAGTGGTTCGAGTTCGCGGGGCTACACCTTC.

This clone was seen only once. V is TRBV29-1 and J is TRBJ2-5; no reliable D call. This CDR3 has 11 amino acids. CDR1 is SQVTM and CDR2 is ANQGSEA in the germline V gene. V lost 5 bases and J 4 bases, leaving 8 bases between the germline ends. The CDR3 region is CSVTQLETQYF. CDR3 bases: TGCAGCGTTACCCAACTAGAGACCCAGTACTTC.

On this clone: Other DNA sequences in this sample translate to the same CDR3. The chain joins TRBV5-1 to TRBJ1-6; D call uncertain. CDR3 size: 12 residues. CDR1 is SGHRS, CDR2 YFSETQ, per germline. Between the trimmed V and J ends, which lost 3 bases and 5 bases, there was a span of 3 bases. This CDR3 reads CASSSNNSPLHF. The CDR3 region has the DNA TGCGCCAGCAGCTCAAATAATTCACCCCTCCACTTT.

This sequence joins TRBV28 and TRBJ2-7; 10 bases fit TRBD2. The germline V gene encodes CDR1 MDHEN and CDR2 SYDVKM. Trimming cost V 5 bases and J 3 bases; bases outside gene matches: 7. The length of the CDR3 is 15 residues. In nucleotides, the CDR3 is TGTGCCAGCAGTGAAGTAGCGGGGGGACGCTACGAGCAGTACTTC. It is translated as CASSEVAGGRYEQYF.

This clone came up once. The chain uses TRBV6-4 and TRBJ2-3, with 7 bases that match TRBD2. Germline V gene data show CDR1 as MRHNA and CDR2 as SNTAGT. Trimming cost V 9 bases and J 0 bases; bases outside gene matches: 15. There are 17 residues in the CDR3. CDR3 sequence (DNA): TGTGCCAGGCTGGTACTAGCGACCTGGAAGAGCACAGATACGCAGTATTTT. Translating gives CARLVLATWKSTDTQYF.

V gene TRBV28 combines with J gene TRBJ2-1; TRBD2 is a possible D gene (5 bases). This CDR3 contains 15 residues. Per germline, CDR1 MDHEN and CDR2 SYDVKM. V was cut by 7 bases and J by 8 bases, with 21 bases left in between. The CDR3 loop reads CASNSLIAHGDEQFF. The CDR3 nucleotides are TGTGCCAGCAACTCCCTAATCGCCCACGGGGATGAGCAGTTCTTC.

The V and J genes are TRBV5-8 and TRBJ1-1, with 9 bases that match TRBD1. V was clipped by 4 bases and J by 8 bases; unmatched bases: 9. CDR1 SGHTS and CDR2 YDEGEE come from the germline V gene. The CDR3 consists of 14 residues. CDR3 sequence: CASSPRDRAREAFF. In DNA, the CDR3 is TGTGCCAGCAGCCCCCGGGACAGGGCTCGGGAAGCTTTCTTT.

This chain uses TRBV3-1 (or the pseudogene TRBV3-2) with TRBJ2-7; perhaps TRBD2 as D (6 bases). The germline V gene has CDR1 LGHDT and CDR2 YNNKEL (reference sequence). Trimming stripped 0 bases from V and 0 bases from J, with 9 bases between. The CDR3 has 15 residues. This CDR3 reads CASSQDPGSSYEQYF. The CDR3 nucleotides read TGTGCCAGCAGCCAAGATCCCGGGAGCTCCTACGAGCAGTACTTC.

The chain uses TRBV5-1 and TRBJ1-2, with D possibly being TRBD1 (6 bases). The V and J ends lost 4 bases and 1 base respectively, with 17 bases between them. This CDR3 has 16 residues. From germline, CDR1 is SGHRS and CDR2 YFSETQ. The DNA for the CDR3 is TGCGCCAGCAGCCCCAGGGGCAGGGGCCTTAACTATGGCTACACCTTC. Translated: CASSPRGRGLNYGYTF. Full variable domain (outside the CDR3, taken from reference TRBV5-1 and TRBJ1-2): KAGVTQTPRYLIKTRGQQVTLSCSPISGHRSVSWYQQTPGQGLQFLFEYFSETQRNKGNFPGRFSGRQFSNSRSEMNVSTLELGDSALYLCASSPRGRGLNYGYTFGSGTRLTVV.

V gene TRBV7-3 combines with J gene TRBJ2-7; the D gene is possibly TRBD2 (6 bases). The CDR3 runs to 16 residues. V gave up 2 bases and J gave up 6 bases, with 20 bases separating them. The germline CDR1 and CDR2 sequences are SGHTA and FQGTGA. Here the CDR3 DNA reads TGTGCCAGCAGCTTAGAGGGACTTGGCTGGGCAAGCGAGCAGTACTTC. Its translation is CASSLEGLGWASEQYF. Based on the CDR3 plus reference TRBV7-3 and TRBJ2-7, the full variable domain is GAGVSQTPSNKVTEKGKYVELRCDPISGHTALYWYRQSLGQGPEFLIYFQGTGAADDSGLPNDRFFAVRPEGSVSTLKIQRTERGDSAVYLCASSLEGLGWASEQYFGPGTRLTVT.

This chain joins TRBV3-1 (or the pseudogene TRBV3-2) and TRBJ2-7, with D possibly matching TRBD2 (5 bases). The V gene lost 1 base and the J gene lost 2 bases, with 12 bases spanning the gap. This CDR3 contains 15 residues. CDR1 is LGHDT and CDR2 is YNNKEL in the germline V gene (reference sequence). The CDR3 coding sequence is TGTGCCAGCAGCCAAGTAGGACTGGTTACCTACGAGCAGTACTTC. Translation: CASSQVGLVTYEQYF.

This chain links TRBV29-1 with TRBJ2-3, with 9 bases lining up with TRBD1. Germline V gene data show CDR1 as SQVTM and CDR2 as ANQGSEA. The junction had 6 bases not matched to a gene; V was cut back by 7 bases and J by 4 bases. The CDR3 runs 13 residues. The CDR3 nucleotides read TGCAGCGCGGAACAGGGGGCCCCAGATACGCAGTATTTT. Amino acid sequence: CSAEQGAPDTQYF.